This TCR beta chain was observed in a study of shared T cell receptors in the human thymus. The table came from immunoSEQ multiplex PCR; TCRdb's copy has only in-frame clones and leaves some out. The sample consists of 640,000 or so clones, approximately 87% of them appearing once. J lost 6 bases, V lost 1 base, and 9 bases had no gene match. The CDR3 covers 16 residues. Germline CDR1 SGHVS, CDR2 FQNEAQ. These data are also associated with another study on human thymus T cells.

The chain uses TRBV7-8 and TRBJ2-3, with 8 bases aligning to TRBD2. The TCR was taken from a boy under two years old with a congenital heart defect. The source material was thymocytes. For the CDR3, the DNA is TGTGCCAGCAGCTTAGACGTCGTAGCGGGGAAGGATACGCAGTATTTT. This sequence encodes CASSLDVVAGKDTQYF.